This T cell receptor beta chain was obtained from a study of cytomegalovirus exposure and HLA in healthy donors. Study-level results: In an earlier analysis, most TCR beta V segments were productive about 87% or about 30% of the time.

PCR was performed using 60 Vbeta and 13 Jbeta primers. Here immunoSEQ multiplex PCR was the method, and the copy in TCRdb shows in-frame clones only, minus some. The profile shows approximately 210,000 clones, 87% of them singletons. The CDR3 is 16 residues long. V dropped 4 bases and J dropped 0 bases, with 12 bases sitting between them. Germline V CDR1 and CDR2: MRHNA, SNTAGT. In the case of this clone: Its antigen is not known.

The specimen was PBMCs. This chain connects TRBV6-4 to TRBJ2-2, with D uncertain. The source of this sequence is a man under 40 in good health and CMV-seronegative. CDR3 in amino acids: CASSAPKTTNTGELFF. The CDR3 nucleotides read TGTGCCAGCAGTGCCCCCAAGACAACGAACACCGGGGAGCTGTTTTTT.